Listed below are T cell receptor beta chains from one sample, sequenced in a study of blood T cell repertoires in COVID-19. Sequencing was performed with immunoSEQ multiplex PCR; in TCRdb, only in-frame clones are kept and a portion is missing. The repertoire holds about 170,000 clones, with roughly 84% as singletons. The material sequenced was peripheral blood. Receptors were obtained from a human donor with acute or convalescent COVID-19. The donor label of this sample is uncertain. Each CDR3 is given with its conserved first and last residue. Fields, in order: D gene, clone size, V gene, J gene, CDR3 protein, CDR3 DNA. D genes are given only for firm matches. Clone size is shown for a subset of rows, as once, few, many or a class of expanded clone.

>TRBD1|few|TRBV5-5|TRBJ1-6
CASSQGDSNSPLHF
TGTGCCAGCAGCCAAGGGGACAGTAATTCACCCCTCCACTTT
>TRBD2|-|TRBV5-6|TRBJ2-1
CASSSRTSGYEQFF
TGTGCCAGCAGCTCCAGGACTAGTGGGTATGAGCAGTTCTTC
>TRBD2|-|TRBV11-2|TRBJ2-3
CASSLVPSGGFTDTQYF
TGTGCCAGCAGCTTAGTGCCCAGCGGGGGGTTCACAGATACGCAGTATTTT
>TRBD2|-|TRBV4-2|TRBJ2-3
CASSQELAGGLTDTQYF
TGTGCCAGCAGCCAAGAGTTAGCGGGGGGGCTAACAGATACGCAGTATTTT
>-|-|TRBV7-6|TRBJ2-1
CASSLVQTGTRGYNEQFF
TGTGCCAGCAGCTTGGTTCAGACCGGGACTCGAGGCTACAATGAGCAGTTCTTC
>TRBD1|-|TRBV9|TRBJ2-5
CASSAGQSQETQYF
TGTGCCAGCAGCGCGGGACAGTCTCAAGAGACCCAGTACTTC
>-|-|TRBV30|TRBJ1-5
CAWSAGDPNQPQHF
TGTGCCTGGAGCGCAGGGGACCCCAATCAGCCCCAGCATTTT
>TRBD2|-|TRBV29-1|TRBJ2-5
CSVAPSGRAWETQYF
TGCAGCGTTGCTCCTAGCGGGAGGGCCTGGGAGACCCAGTACTTC
>TRBD2|-|TRBV5-1|TRBJ2-1
CASSLTSGSNEQFF
TGCGCCAGCAGCTTGACTAGCGGGTCGAATGAGCAGTTCTTC
>TRBD1|few|TRBV19|TRBJ1-2
CASSPGPGTAYGYTF
TGTGCCAGTAGTCCCGGGCCCGGGACAGCCTATGGCTACACCTTC
>-|-|TRBV2|TRBJ2-2
CASTGIGTGELFF
TGTGCCAGCACGGGAATAGGCACCGGGGAGCTGTTTTTT
>TRBD1|-|TRBV18|TRBJ1-4
CASSVPGTGNEKLFF
TGTGCCAGCTCAGTTCCCGGGACAGGGAATGAAAAACTGTTTTTT
>-|few|TRBV5-1|TRBJ2-1
CASSYAPEGVNNEQFF
TGCGCCAGCAGCTACGCGCCCGAGGGGGTTAACAATGAGCAGTTCTTC
>TRBD1|-|TRBV9|TRBJ1-5
CASSVTGDSNQPQHF
TGTGCCAGCAGCGTGACAGGGGACAGCAATCAGCCCCAGCATTTT
>TRBD1|-|TRBV2|TRBJ1-2
CATIWDSRLSGYTF
TGTGCCACGATATGGGACAGCCGACTGAGTGGCTACACCTTC
>TRBD1|-|TRBV30|TRBJ1-2
CALASGQGSVYGYTF
TGTGCCCTAGCATCGGGACAGGGGTCCGTCTATGGCTACACCTTC
>-|-|TRBV7-3|TRBJ2-3
CASKKDRSTDTQYF
TGTGCCAGCAAAAAGGACAGAAGCACAGATACGCAGTATTTT
>-|-|TRBV30|TRBJ1-1
CAWSPFILEAGGEAFF
TGTGCCTGGAGTCCATTCATATTAGAGGCCGGCGGTGAAGCTTTCTTT
>TRBD1|-|TRBV29-1|TRBJ2-3
CSVDLDRSTDTQYF
TGCAGCGTTGACTTGGACAGGAGCACAGATACGCAGTATTTT
>-|-|TRBV28|TRBJ1-2
CASSSLLGGASGYTF
TGTGCCAGCAGTTCCCTCCTCGGGGGGGCTAGTGGCTACACCTTC
>-|-|TRBV19|TRBJ1-2
CASSSGTSTTNYGYTF
TGTGCCAGTAGTTCAGGGACAAGTACCACTAACTATGGCTACACCTTC
>-|-|TRBV30|TRBJ2-2
CAWRSNTGELFF
TGTGCCTGGAGGTCTAACACCGGGGAGCTGTTTTTT
>-|-|TRBV3-1/TRBV3-2|TRBJ1-3
CASMGGGNTIYF
TGTGCCAGCATGGGGGGAGGAAACACCATATATTTT
>TRBD2|-|TRBV30|TRBJ2-3
CAWGLASTDTQYF
TGTGCCTGGGGACTAGCTAGCACAGATACGCAGTATTTT
>-|-|TRBV30|TRBJ1-2
CAWNGQVKGGYTF
TGTGCCTGGAATGGGCAGGTCAAAGGTGGCTACACCTTC
>TRBD1|-|TRBV5-1|TRBJ2-7
CASSRRDRGHEQYF
TGCGCCAGCAGCCGCCGGGACAGGGGCCACGAGCAGTACTTC
>TRBD2|once|TRBV7-9|TRBJ2-7
CASRPLAGEGYEQYF
TGTGCCAGCAGACCACTAGCGGGAGAGGGCTACGAGCAGTACTTC
>-|-|TRBV7-9|TRBJ2-3
CASSLAAGADTQYF
TGTGCCAGCAGCTTAGCAGCAGGGGCAGATACGCAGTATTTT
>-|-|TRBV5-1|TRBJ2-1
CASSVDRPRGASGEQFF
TGCGCCAGCAGCGTAGACCGACCCAGGGGGGCCTCGGGTGAGCAGTTCTTC
>TRBD1|few|TRBV7-3|TRBJ1-6
CASSSQGQGNSPLHF
TGTGCCAGCAGCTCCCAGGGACAGGGTAATTCACCCCTCCACTTT
>-|-|TRBV30|TRBJ2-1
CAWSVGSKGGFEQFF
TGTGCCTGGAGTGTAGGTTCCAAGGGAGGTTTTGAGCAGTTCTTC
>-|-|TRBV21-1|TRBJ2-1
CASSKDGRTGQNNEQFF
TGTGCCAGCAGCAAAGATGGAAGGACTGGCCAAAACAATGAGCAGTTCTTC
>TRBD2|-|TRBV3-1/TRBV3-2|TRBJ2-2
CASSRPGLANGELFF
TGTGCCAGCAGCCGCCCGGGACTAGCTAACGGGGAGCTGTTTTTT
>-|-|TRBV14|TRBJ1-1
CASSQDQNTEAFF
TGTGCCAGCAGCCAAGATCAGAACACTGAAGCTTTCTTT
>TRBD1|-|TRBV6-6|TRBJ1-4
CASSRGDSSTNEKLFF
TGTGCCAGCAGTCGAGGGGACAGTTCAACTAATGAAAAACTGTTTTTT
>TRBD1|-|TRBV6-4|TRBJ1-1
CASSEQGMNTEAFF
TGTGCCAGCAGTGAACAGGGGATGAACACTGAAGCTTTCTTT
>TRBD1|few|TRBV14|TRBJ1-3
CASSQGQGAGNTIYF
TGTGCCAGCAGCCAAGGACAGGGGGCTGGAAACACCATATATTTT
>TRBD1|-|TRBV10-2|TRBJ1-5
CASSARQGGQPQHF
TGCGCCAGCAGTGCCCGACAGGGTGGACAGCCCCAGCATTTT
>-|-|TRBV5-4|TRBJ2-7
CASSFTGSSYEQYF
TGTGCCAGCAGCTTTACGGGATCCTCCTACGAGCAGTACTTC
>-|-|TRBV18|TRBJ2-1
CASSPANKYNEQFF
TGTGCCAGCTCACCCGCGAATAAATACAATGAGCAGTTCTTC
>-|-|TRBV27|TRBJ1-5
CASSLGHHQPQHF
TGTGCCAGCAGTTTGGGACACCATCAGCCCCAGCATTTT
>-|-|TRBV6-5|TRBJ2-7
CATRTEAYEQYF
TGTGCCACCCGGACAGAAGCCTACGAGCAGTACTTC
>-|-|TRBV2|TRBJ2-3
CASSEPLAYTDTQYF
TGTGCCAGCAGTGAACCCCTAGCGTACACAGATACGCAGTATTTT
>-|-|TRBV30|TRBJ1-1
CAWSRDVSTEGTEAFF
TGTGCCTGGAGTAGAGACGTGTCTACCGAGGGCACTGAAGCTTTCTTT
>-|few|TRBV20-1|TRBJ1-1
CSARRTEAFF
TGCAGTGCCCGGAGAACTGAAGCTTTCTTT
>-|-|TRBV30|TRBJ1-2
CAWSKLGVRGYTF
TGTGCCTGGAGCAAGTTGGGAGTCCGAGGCTACACCTTC
>TRBD2|-|TRBV3-1/TRBV3-2|TRBJ2-2
CASSQRGGTGELFF
TGTGCCAGCAGCCAACGGGGGGGCACCGGGGAGCTGTTTTTT
>TRBD1|-|TRBV29-1|TRBJ1-2
CSVEGTGVYGYTF
TGCAGCGTTGAAGGGACAGGAGTGTATGGCTACACCTTC
>-|-|TRBV2|TRBJ2-3
CASSERGHPGAVDTQYF
TGTGCCAGCAGTGAACGGGGACACCCAGGGGCAGTAGATACGCAGTATTTT
>-|-|TRBV6-5|TRBJ1-5
CASSTAANQPQHF
TGTGCCAGCAGTACAGCCGCTAATCAGCCCCAGCATTTT
>TRBD1|-|TRBV7-2|TRBJ2-5
CASSLGTGLQETQYF
TGTGCCAGCAGCTTGGGGACAGGGTTGCAAGAGACCCAGTACTTC
>-|-|TRBV11-2|TRBJ1-1
CASSLGHWNTEAFF
TGTGCCAGCAGCTTGGGACACTGGAACACTGAAGCTTTCTTT
>TRBD1|once|TRBV19|TRBJ1-1
CASSTWTGDLTEAFF
TGTGCCAGTAGTACTTGGACAGGGGACCTCACTGAAGCTTTCTTT